This is a list of T cell receptor beta chains from one sample in a study of blood T cell repertoires in COVID-19. Method: immunoSEQ multiplex PCR; TCRdb's copy keeps in-frame clones and lacks some. The sample includes tens of thousands of clones, 86% seen only once; the top ten take roughly 3.6%. Sequenced input: peripheral blood. These receptor sequences come from a man aged 65 to 85 with active COVID-19. The CDR3 runs from the conserved cysteine through the conserved F or W. The D gene is left open where the match is weak. Rows may omit the clone size; those that give it use once, few, many or a size class.

clone size	V gene	D gene	J gene	CDR3 DNA	CDR3 protein
-	TRBV7-7	-	TRBJ2-3	TGTGCTAGCAGCAACAGGGATACAGATACGCAGTATTTT	CASSNRDTDTQYF
-	TRBV9	-	TRBJ2-7	TGTGCCAGCAGCGTAGGATGGGCAGCCTACGAGCAGTACTTC	CASSVGWAAYEQYF
-	TRBV5-1	TRBD1	TRBJ2-1	TGCGCCAGCAGCCCCGCAGGGGGCGGTGAGCAGTTCTTC	CASSPAGGGEQFF
-	TRBV10-3	-	TRBJ2-7	TGTGCCATCAGGACCCCGGGGAGCTCCTACGAGCAGTACTTC	CAIRTPGSSYEQYF
-	TRBV28	-	TRBJ2-1	TGTGCCAGCAGTGGCGCGTGGGGAGGATCGGTTGATGAGCAGTTCTTC	CASSGAWGGSVDEQFF
once	TRBV5-5	TRBD1	TRBJ2-3	TGTGCCAGCAGCTCCACTCCGGACAGGGCTAGCACAGATACGCAGTATTTT	CASSSTPDRASTDTQYF
-	TRBV7-6	TRBD2	TRBJ2-1	TGTGCCAGCAGCCAGCGGGAGGGGGCTCACAATGAGCAGTTCTTC	CASSQREGAHNEQFF
-	TRBV7-2	-	TRBJ2-2	TGTGCCAGCAGCTTCCGTAGCCACGGGGAGCTGTTTTTT	CASSFRSHGELFF
-	TRBV6-2/TRBV6-3	-	TRBJ2-7	TGTGCCAGCAGCCCCTCCGGGGGATCCTACGAGCAGTACTTC	CASSPSGGSYEQYF
-	TRBV5-4	-	TRBJ2-3	TGTGCCAGCAGCCCCGAGTTGGGCACAGATACGCAGTATTTT	CASSPELGTDTQYF
-	TRBV5-1	TRBD2	TRBJ2-3	TGCGCCAGCCGAAAAGGACTAGCGGGAGTAGATACGCAGTATTTT	CASRKGLAGVDTQYF
-	TRBV18	-	TRBJ1-1	TGTGCCAGCTCACCAGCTTCGGGGGGCACTGAAGCTTTCTTT	CASSPASGGTEAFF
-	TRBV10-3	TRBD2	TRBJ2-6	TGTGCCATCAGTGAGCGCCCGGGGGGGTCCGGGGCCAACGTCCTGACTTTC	CAISERPGGSGANVLTF
-	TRBV6-5	-	TRBJ1-6	TGTGCCAGCAGTTACTCCCGGTCACCCCTCCACTTT	CASSYSRSPLHF
-	TRBV7-2	TRBD1	TRBJ2-3	TGTGCCAGCAGCTTAGGGGCAGGGGGTGCAGATACGCAGTATTTT	CASSLGAGGADTQYF
-	TRBV7-2	-	TRBJ1-3	TGTGCCAGCCGGTATTTTGGAAACACCATATATTTT	CASRYFGNTIYF
-	TRBV11-1	TRBD2	TRBJ2-5	TGTGCCAGCAGATGGGGACTAGCGGGAGAGGTGGAGACCCAGTACTTC	CASRWGLAGEVETQYF
once	TRBV30	TRBD2	TRBJ2-1	TGTGCCTGGAGTGGGCGGGAGGGCCCGAGATATGAGCAGTTCTTC	CAWSGREGPRYEQFF
-	TRBV28	TRBD2	TRBJ2-2	TGTGCCAGCAGTTTGGGGGAAGGCGGGAGTGGGGGCACCGGGGAGCTGTTTTTT	CASSLGEGGSGGTGELFF
-	TRBV18	-	TRBJ1-5	TGTGCCAGCTCCCCCGGGGGGGGGAGCCAGCCCCAGCATTTT	CASSPGGGSQPQHF
-	TRBV6-5	TRBD2	TRBJ2-7	TGTGCCAGCAGGCGAGACCGGGACTACTCCTACGAGCAGTACTTC	CASRRDRDYSYEQYF
-	TRBV12-3/TRBV12-4	-	TRBJ1-2	TGTGCCAGCAGTTTGCGGGGGTTTGGTGGCTACACCTTC	CASSLRGFGGYTF
few	TRBV18	TRBD2	TRBJ2-4	TGTGCCAGCCGCGCCGGAAACCCGGGACTAGCGGGACGGTCGGACATTCAGTACTTC	CASRAGNPGLAGRSDIQYF
few	TRBV24-1	TRBD1	TRBJ2-3	TGTGCCACCAGTGATTTCGGACAGGGCCCACTCACAGATACGCAGTATTTT	CATSDFGQGPLTDTQYF
-	TRBV28	-	TRBJ2-1	TGTGCCAGCAGCCGAACCAGCTCCTACAATGAGCAGTTCTTC	CASSRTSSYNEQFF
-	TRBV5-5	-	TRBJ2-3	TGTGCCAGCAGCTTGGGTGCACCCGGGGCAGATACGCAGTATTTT	CASSLGAPGADTQYF
once	TRBV9	TRBD2	TRBJ2-1	TGTGCCAGCAGCGTGTTAGTTGGGGGACTAGCGGGAGTAGGGGAGCAGTTCTTC	CASSVLVGGLAGVGEQFF
-	TRBV30	-	TRBJ1-6	TGTGCCTGGAGTGTAGCTGGCCCCAGGGGTTCACCCCTCCACTTT	CAWSVAGPRGSPLHF
-	TRBV28	-	TRBJ2-7	TGTGCCAGCAGTTTAGGGGCCCCCGCCGAGCAGTACTTC	CASSLGAPAEQYF
-	TRBV9	TRBD2	TRBJ2-7	TGTGCCAGCAGCGTCGCGGGAGGGCCGGGGGAGCAGTACTTC	CASSVAGGPGEQYF
few	TRBV11-3	TRBD2	TRBJ2-7	TGTGCCAGCAGCGGCAATAGCGGGCCGTTCTCCTACGAGCAGTACTTC	CASSGNSGPFSYEQYF
-	TRBV6-2/TRBV6-3	TRBD2	TRBJ2-7	TGTGCCAGCAGCCTAGGACTAGCGGGGACCCCCATCGAGCAGTACTTC	CASSLGLAGTPIEQYF
-	TRBV6-5	-	TRBJ2-3	TGTGCCAGCAGCTCCGCAGGGTACCGCACAGATACGCAGTATTTT	CASSSAGYRTDTQYF
-	TRBV19	-	TRBJ2-3	TGTGCCAGTAGTTCCCGCCGGGGAGTTGGTACGCAGTATTTT	CASSSRRGVGTQYF
-	TRBV6-2/TRBV6-3	-	TRBJ2-2	TGTGCCAGCAGTTACGTCCAAAACACCGGGGAGCTGTTTTTT	CASSYVQNTGELFF
-	TRBV3-1/TRBV3-2	-	TRBJ1-3	TGTGCCAGCAGCACCACCCCGGGGGGCGATAGAAACACCATATATTTT	CASSTTPGGDRNTIYF
-	TRBV19	TRBD1	TRBJ1-4	TGTGCCAGTAGTATCGGGGGTGACAGGGTCACTGAAAAACTGTTTTTT	CASSIGGDRVTEKLFF
-	TRBV4-2	-	TRBJ1-1	TGTGCCAGCAGCCCCGCGGGGGGGAACAGGGTGAACACTGAAGCTTTCTTT	CASSPAGGNRVNTEAFF
-	TRBV7-7	TRBD2	TRBJ2-1	TGTGCTAGCAGCTTAGGGACTAGCGGTCACAATGAGCAGTTCTTC	CASSLGTSGHNEQFF
-	TRBV7-9	-	TRBJ2-1	TGTGCCAGCGGGCGGGCTACCCACAATGAGCAGTTCTTC	CASGRATHNEQFF
-	TRBV7-2	-	TRBJ2-2	TGTGCCAGCTGTGGGTGGGCGGGGAACACCGGGGAGCTGTTTTTT	CASCGWAGNTGELFF
once	TRBV29-1	-	TRBJ2-3	TGCAGCGTTGAAGATCGGGGGACCCAAGCGGCAGATACGCAGTATTTT	CSVEDRGTQAADTQYF
-	TRBV10-3	TRBD1	TRBJ2-4	TGTGCCATCAGTGACCCCAGGACAGGGACGAAAAACATTCAGTACTTC	CAISDPRTGTKNIQYF
few	TRBV3-1/TRBV3-2	TRBD2	TRBJ2-4	TGTGCCAGCAGCCCGTCGGGGACTAGCGGGTTCGGGCCAGCCAAAAACATTCAGTACTTC	CASSPSGTSGFGPAKNIQYF
-	TRBV6-5	TRBD2	TRBJ2-3	TGTGCCAGCAGCCCCTGGCGGGAGGCCACAGATACGCAGTATTTT	CASSPWREATDTQYF
-	TRBV4-1	-	TRBJ1-1	TGCGCCAGCAGCCAGGCACAGGGAAACACTGAAGCTTTCTTT	CASSQAQGNTEAFF
-	TRBV6-6	TRBD1	TRBJ2-7	TGTGCCAGCAATGTCGGACAGGGCCTACGAGAGCAGTACTTC	CASNVGQGLREQYF